The 30 T cell receptor beta chains below all came from one sample that was sequenced in a study of tumor-infiltrating lymphocytes in primary liver carcinoma. Total RNA (around 0.45 ug) served as template for TCR beta cDNA synthesis primed by a constant-region primer. Generation of the TCR beta libraries relied on three nested multiplex PCR rounds using slightly modified ARM-PCR. Use of TRBV1-TRBV30 forward primers with a C-beta reverse primer characterized the first two PCR rounds, which lasted nine to eleven cycles each. MiXCR, run by TCRdb on the multiplex PCR reads, gives a single entry per CDR3 protein. The data show about 37,000 distinct CDR3 sequences, around 75% seen once. Bulk tissue was left unsorted, and RNA and DNA were co-extracted from about 19-30 mg of it. The sequencing sample was made of tumor-adjacent normal liver tissue. These receptors originate from a man aged 35-49 years with primary liver carcinoma and hepatitis B virus infection.

On this clonotype: The junction and the germline gene differ at one end; a read error may be behind it. The J gene is TRBJ2-2, the V gene TRBV6-1; D is possibly TRBD1 (6 bases). Looked up from germline, CDR1 is MNHNS and CDR2 is SASEGT. The CDR3 is 15 amino acids. The CDR3 coding sequence is TGTGCCAGTGTCGATAGCGATAGGGGGACCGGGAAGCTGTTTTTT. It translates to CASVDSDRGTGKLFF.

This clonotype was observed a handful of times. The rearrangement links TRBV4-1 to TRBJ2-3; 12 bases fit TRBD2. The CDR3 covers 15 residues. Germline V gene lookup returns CDR1 MGHRA and CDR2 YSYEKL. V was pared by 6 bases and J by 2 bases, with 3 bases of the junction left unmatched. CDR3 bases: TGCGCCAGCAGTCGGACTAGCGGGATCACAGATACGCAGTATTTT. It encodes CASSRTSGITDTQYF.

This rearrangement joins TRBV5-1 to TRBJ2-2; D uncertain. Germline V gene lookup returns CDR1 SGHRS and CDR2 YFSETQ. The CDR3 contains 18 residues. V was pared by 0 bases and J by 6 bases, with 21 bases between. In nucleotides, the CDR3 is TGCGCCAGCAGCTTGGCGGCTTCAGACCAACAAATCCCCGGGGAGCTGTTTTTT. Translating gives CASSLAASDQQIPGELFF. Together with reference TRBV5-1 and TRBJ2-2, the CDR3 gives the full variable domain: KAGVTQTPRYLIKTRGQQVTLSCSPISGHRSVSWYQQTPGQGLQFLFEYFSETQRNKGNFPGRFSGRQFSNSRSEMNVSTLELGDSALYLCASSLAASDQQIPGELFFGEGSRLTVL.

A word on this clonotype: A junction end diverges from the germline sequence, so it may reflect a read error. The chain carries TRBV7-9 and TRBJ2-1; 7 bases fit TRBD2. The CDR3 is 16 residues long. The germline gives CDR1 SEHNR, CDR2 FQNEAQ (reference sequence). The CDR3 DNA reads as TGTTCCAGCAGCTTAGCTCAGCGGGATAGATACATTGAGCAGTTCTTC. Its translation: CSSSLAQRDRYIEQFF. Complete variable domain (other parts from reference TRBV7-9 and TRBJ2-1): DTGVSQNPRHKITKRGQNVTFRCDPISEHNRLYWYRQTLGQGPEFLTYFQNEAQLEKSRLLSDRFSAERPKGSFSTLEIQRTEQGDSAMYLCSSSLAQRDRYIEQFFGPGTRLTVL.

About this clonotype itself: One end of the junction does not line up with germline, which may come from a read error. The chain has TRBV6-2 or TRBV6-3 and TRBJ2-2; TRBD2 is a possible D gene (6 bases). CDR3 length equals 14 residues. Germline V gene lookup returns CDR1 MNHEY and CDR2 SVGEGT. In DNA, the CDR3 is TGTACCAGCAGTTACTCTAGCGACACTGGGGAGCCGTTTTTT. This gives the protein CTSSYSSDTGEPFF.

In regard to this clonotype: The germline gene is not matched at one end of the junction; a read error may be the cause. The chain carries TRBV11-2 and TRBJ2-1; D possibly corresponds to TRBD1 (5 bases). In germline, CDR1 is SGHAT, CDR2 FQNNGV. The length of the CDR3 is 14 residues. The chain's CDR3 is CANSLYSLGHEQSF. The CDR3 DNA follows: TGTGCCAACAGCTTGTATAGCTTGGGGCATGAACAGTCCTTC. The complete variable domain, with remaining parts taken from reference TRBV11-2 and TRBJ2-1, reads EAGVAQSPRYKIIEKRQSVAFWCNPISGHATLYWYQQILGQGPKLLIQFQNNGVVDDSQLPKDRFSAERLKGVDSTLKIQPAKLEDSAVYLCANSLYSLGHEQSFGPGTRLTVL.

A note on this clonotype: Mismatch with germline at one junction end may stem from a read error. The chain employs TRBV28 and TRBJ2-1; 15 bases map to TRBD2. The CDR3 has 18 amino acids. The germline V gene encodes CDR1 MDHEN and CDR2 SYDVKM. The CDR3 sequence is CTSSPLGLAGGPCNEQIF. The CDR3 region has the DNA TGTACCAGCAGTCCCCTCGGACTAGCGGGAGGGCCCTGCAATGAGCAGATCTTC.

On this clonotype itself: A much larger clonotype is one base distant, so this may be a read error. The gene calls are TRBV29-1 and TRBJ2-7; TRBD1 agrees at 7 bases. This CDR3 has 13 amino acids. Germline CDR1 SQVTM, CDR2 ANQGSEA. The CDR3 loop reads CSVLTGFSYERYF. The CDR3 DNA is TGCAGCGTTCTGACAGGGTTCTCCTACGAGCGGTACTTC.

This clonotype was found once. This CDR3 is missing its conserved last phenylalanine or tryptophan, likely due to a read error. The chain couples TRBV6-6 to TRBJ2-2; TRBD2 might be the D (5 bases). The germline CDR1 and CDR2 sequences are MNHNY and SVGAGI (reference sequence). The length of the CDR3 is 14 residues. DNA for the CDR3: TGCGCCATCTCCGTCGCCCGAGGGACCGGGGAGCTGTTTTTA. Its protein product is CAISVARGTGELFL.

This clonotype is medium-sized by share. V and J are TRBV29-1 and TRBJ1-4; TRBD1 matches at 7 bases. The germline V gene encodes CDR1 SQVTM and CDR2 ANQGSEA. Trimming removed 2 bases from V and 6 bases from J; junction bases left unmatched: 3. The CDR3 has 13 residues. For the CDR3, the DNA is TGCAGCGTTGAACGTCAGGGGGATGAAAAACTGTTTTTT. Its protein is CSVERQGDEKLFF.

A note on this clonotype: A much larger clone lies a single base off, so this may be a read error. This chain joins TRBV6-2 or TRBV6-3 and TRBJ2-1; D gene ambiguous. This CDR3 contains 14 residues. CDR1 and CDR2 (germline): MNHEY, SVGEGT. The CDR3 is CANSSDGSYNEQLF. The DNA of the CDR3 is TGTGCCAACTCGTCGGACGGGTCCTACAATGAGCAGCTCTTC.

The rearrangement uses TRBV29-1 and TRBJ2-3; a weak D match, TRBD1 (6 bases). CDR1 and CDR2 (germline): SQVTM, ANQGSEA. This CDR3 comprises 11 residues. The CDR3 DNA reads as TGCGGCTTTGGGGGCACAAGTACGCAGTATTTT. It yields the protein CGFGGTSTQYF.

With respect to this clonotype: Given the absence of the conserved phenylalanine or tryptophan at the CDR3 end, a read error is likely. CDR3 DNA: TGCAGTATGCTCGACAGGAAGAACACTGAAGCTTTCTAT. It encodes CSMLDRKNTEAFY. The chain has TRBV29-1 and TRBJ1-1, with D possibly matching TRBD1 (6 bases). Germline V gene sequence: CDR1 SQVTM, CDR2 ANQGSEA. CDR3 length equals 13 residues.

This clonotype occurred once. An end of the junction does not agree with germline; a read error may underlie this. The chain carries TRBV5-6 and TRBJ2-7; tentatively, D is TRBD1 (5 bases). Germline V gene lookup returns CDR1 SGHDT and CDR2 YYEEEE. The CDR3 covers 15 residues. Here the CDR3 DNA reads TGTGTCAGCAGTCGGACATGGATCGGGTCCTACGAACAGTACTTC. This codes for CVSSRTWIGSYEQYF.

About this clonotype itself: The junction and the germline gene differ at one end; a read error may be behind it. V is TRBV19 and J is TRBJ2-2; the D is unclear. Looked up from germline, CDR1 is LNHDA and CDR2 is SQIVND (reference sequence). There are 15 residues in the CDR3. CDR3 DNA sequence: TGTGCCAGTAGTATGAAAATCGGCCCTTTGACGGAGCTGTGTTTT. Its protein is CASSMKIGPLTELCF.

On this clonotype itself: Relative to the germline gene, one junction end is altered; a read error may explain this. The chain links TRBV28 to TRBJ2-7; maybe TRBD1 (5 bases). Germline assignment: CDR1 MDHEN and CDR2 SYDVKM. The CDR3 runs to 15 residues. The CDR3 spells CASNSETDVSCEQYF. CDR3 coding DNA: TGTGCCAGCAACTCTGAGACAGATGTCTCCTGCGAGCAGTACTTC.

About this clonotype itself: The junction shows a germline mismatch at one end, possibly a read error. V gene TRBV28 combines with J gene TRBJ1-5; 8 bases fit TRBD1. CDR3 size: 14 residues. CDR1 and CDR2 from the germline V gene are MDHEN and SYDVKM. The CDR3 is CANRSTGASQPQQF. CDR3 coding DNA: TGTGCCAACAGGTCGACAGGGGCTTCTCAGCCCCAGCAGTTT.

With respect to this clonotype: One end of the junction is discordant with germline, which a read error may explain. V usage is TRBV6-2 or TRBV6-3 and J usage is TRBJ1-4, with unresolved D. The CDR3 length is 14 residues. In germline, CDR1 is MNHEY, CDR2 SVGEGT. In DNA form, the CDR3 reads TGTGTCAGCCGAAAGGAAAGATATAAGAAAAAACTGTTTTTT. Translating gives CVSRKERYKKKLFF.

For this clonotype: Mismatch with germline at one junction end may stem from a read error. V is TRBV7-8 and J is TRBJ1-5; TRBD1 agrees at 10 bases. TRBJ2-3 explains the end of the DNA better; the J call may be wrong. CDR3 size: 15 residues. Germline V gene data show CDR1 as SGHVS and CDR2 as FQNEAQ. CDR3 nucleotide sequence: TGTACCAGCGGCTTAGGGACAGGGGAGAATCAGCCCCAGTATTTT. It codes for CTSGLGTGENQPQYF.

This clonotype occurred once. Relative to the germline gene, one junction end is altered; a read error may explain this. This chain joins TRBV10-1 and TRBJ2-1; D not certain. Looked up from germline, CDR1 is WNHNN and CDR2 is SYGVQD (reference sequence). This CDR3 contains 15 residues. The CDR3 region is CVSSEERSSYNEQFF. The DNA for the CDR3 is TGCGTCAGCAGTGAGGAGAGGAGCTCCTACAATGAGCAGTTCTTC.

This clonotype appeared a single time. One end of the junction fails to match germline, which may point to a read error. The chain is built from TRBV14 and TRBJ1-1; 9 bases match TRBD1. The CDR3 loop spans 13 amino acids. Germline CDR1 SGHDN, CDR2 FVKESK. CDR3: CTSNQGQGIEAFF. Here the CDR3 DNA reads TGTACCAGCAACCAAGGACAGGGGATAGAAGCTTTCTTT.

As regards this clonotype: The junction departs from the called germline gene at one end, perhaps through a read error. This chain uses TRBV4-2 with TRBJ2-2, with TRBD2 matching over 10 bases. Germline assignment: CDR1 LGHNA and CDR2 YNFKEQ. The CDR3 totals 17 residues. The CDR3 is CASGQGVLAGDFGELFF. The CDR3, as DNA: TGTGCCAGCGGCCAAGGGGTCCTAGCGGGAGATTTCGGGGAGCTGTTTTTT.

To note about this clonotype: The junction and the germline gene differ at one end; a read error may be behind it. J is TRBJ2-1 and V is TRBV10-2, with D unresolved. Per germline, CDR1 WSHSY and CDR2 SAAADI. The CDR3 has 13 residues. The CDR3 DNA sequence: TGCGCCAGCAGTGAGAACGGGCTCCATGAGCTGTTCTTC. Translating it yields CASSENGLHELFF.

As regards this clonotype: Because it lacks the conserved phenylalanine or tryptophan at the end, this CDR3 is likely a read error. CDR3 DNA sequence: TGTGCCAGAAGTCGTGAGGACACAAATTCACCCCTCCACCTT. Its translation: CARSREDTNSPLHL. The chain joins TRBV6-5 to TRBJ1-6; D might be TRBD1 (5 bases). Trimming stripped 9 bases from V and 7 bases from J, with 16 bases between. CDR1 and CDR2 from the germline V gene are MNHEY and SVGAGI. This CDR3 spans 14 amino acids.

As to this clonotype: Likely a read error: the CDR3 ends without its conserved phenylalanine or tryptophan. V gene TRBV5-8 combines with J gene TRBJ2-7, with D unresolved. The CDR3 runs to 13 residues. Per the germline V gene, CDR1 is SGHTS and CDR2 is YDEGEE. The V end lost 0 bases, the J end lost 5 bases, and 9 bases lay between the germline ends. The CDR3 sequence: CASSLVSSHEQYY. The DNA of the CDR3 is TGTGCCAGCAGCTTGGTCAGCAGCCACGAGCAGTACTAT.

Note on this clonotype: Sequence at one end of the junction differs from germline and may be a read error. The chain uses TRBV11-1 and TRBJ2-2; 7 bases match TRBD1. From germline, CDR1 is SGHAT and CDR2 FQDESV (reference sequence). The CDR3 has 16 residues. CDR3 sequence (DNA): TGCGCCAGCAGCTTACGATCGGGACAGAACACCGGGGTGCTGTTTTTT. Translation: CASSLRSGQNTGVLFF.

The chain has TRBV6-1 and TRBJ2-1, with D possibly TRBD2 on 7 matching bases. From germline, CDR1 is MNHNS and CDR2 SASEGT. The V and J ends lost 3 bases and 6 bases respectively, with 18 bases between them. The CDR3 is made up of 16 amino acids. Here the CDR3 DNA reads TGTGCCAGCAGTGATGATGCGGGGGCGGTCCCCAATGAGCAGTTCTTC. Protein: CASSDDAGAVPNEQFF.

The chain links TRBV11-2 to TRBJ2-5, with TRBD2 identical over 8 bases. This CDR3 comprises 18 residues. V shed 5 bases and J 9 bases; nucleotides not matched to a gene: 23. The V gene's germline CDR1 is SGHAT and CDR2 FQNNGV. In DNA form, the CDR3 reads TGTGCCAGCAGCCCTAACTCGATCCAGGGTACTGGGCGGGAGGCCCAGTACTTC. Its protein product is CASSPNSIQGTGREAQYF.

This clonotype came up a few times. The chain is built from TRBV7-2 and TRBJ1-2; no firm D call. V lost 1 base and J lost 7, with 7 bases in between. The CDR3 loop spans 12 amino acids. The germline V gene encodes CDR1 SGHTA and CDR2 FQGNSA. The DNA of the CDR3 is TGTGCCAGCAGCTTAGATTTTGGTGGCTACACCTTC. Protein product: CASSLDFGGYTF.

In the case of this clonotype: This is likely a read error, given that the CDR3 carries no conserved phenylalanine or tryptophan at its end. This chain joins TRBV30 and TRBJ2-2; D possibly matches TRBD1 or TRBD2 (5 bases each). The CDR3 has 14 residues. CDR1 GTSNPN and CDR2 SVGIG come from the germline V gene (reference sequence). The CDR3 protein is CAWRGQEDTGELFS. The CDR3 bases are TGTGCTTGGAGAGGTCAGGAGGACACCGGGGAACTGTTTTCT.